This T cell receptor (beta chain) was recorded in a study of blood T cell repertoires in COVID-19. Study summary: Researchers got acute and convalescent COVID-19 samples from the United States, Italy and Spain.

Trimming shortened V by 2 bases and J by 3 bases, and 11 bases separated the two germline ends. The CDR3 contains 14 residues. Germline-derived CDR1 and CDR2 are SGHDT and YYEEEE. In the original analysis: Nucleated cell number was recorded as an estimate derived from reference gene primer amplification. Data came from immunoSEQ multiplex PCR; TCRdb stores just in-frame clones and leaves some out. V and J calls and clone size are as listed in that table; D and trimming were resolved from the DNA. The data show over 70,000 clones, about four fifths seen once. This sequence originates from a man between 65 and 85 years old who had recovered from COVID-19. What was sequenced was peripheral blood. This chain connects TRBV5-6 to TRBJ1-1, with a weak D call TRBD1 (6 bases). The CDR3 DNA is TGTGCCAGCAGCTTTAGACAGGCTTACACTGAAGCTTTCTTT. It is translated as CASSFRQAYTEAFF.